These T cell receptor beta chains were read from a single sample in a study of shared clonotypes between healthy human individuals. Sequencing was performed with immunoSEQ multiplex PCR; in TCRdb, only in-frame clones are kept and a portion is missing. The sample consists of approximately 1.5 million clones, around 98% of them appearing once. Sequences were obtained from naive CD4+ T cells sorted from blood. The source is a man aged 30-40 years in good health. The CDR3 runs from the conserved cysteine through the conserved F or W. The D gene is left open where the match is weak. Some rows mark clone size as missing; the rest say once, few, many or name a class of expanded clone.

>TRBD1|.|TRBJ2-7|TRBV5-1
TGCGCCAGCAGCTTGGGGCCAGGGGGAGACGAGCAGTACTTC
CASSLGPGGDEQYF
>.|.|TRBJ1-1|TRBV5-1
TGCGCCAGCAGGACAGCCGGAGCTATGAACACTGAAGCTTTCTTT
CASRTAGAMNTEAFF
>.|.|TRBJ1-5|TRBV28
TGTGCCAGCAGTTTATTGGACAGCAACAATCAGCCCCAGCATTTT
CASSLLDSNNQPQHF
>.|.|TRBJ1-2|TRBV29-1
TGCAGCGCCCGAAGACACGGACCTAACTATGGCTACACCTTC
CSARRHGPNYGYTF
>TRBD2|.|TRBJ2-2|TRBV7-2
TGTGCCAGCAGCTTAACGCCTCCGGGAGGGAACACCGGGGAGCTGTTTTTT
CASSLTPPGGNTGELFF
>.|.|TRBJ2-3|TRBV7-9
TGTGCCAGCAGCTTTACGTCGGGGCAGGGAGACACAGATACGCAGTATTTT
CASSFTSGQGDTDTQYF
>.|.|TRBJ1-1|TRBV13
TGTGCCAGCAGCTCCTACCGGCGAACACCGATGAACACTGAAGCTTTCTTT
CASSSYRRTPMNTEAFF
>.|.|TRBJ2-2|TRBV5-4
TGTGCCAGCAGCTCCGAAGGGTACACCGGGGAGCTGTTTTTT
CASSSEGYTGELFF
>TRBD1|.|TRBJ2-1|TRBV6-5
TGTGCCAGCAGTCAGCCAGGGGGCTCGTACAATGAGCAGTTCTTC
CASSQPGGSYNEQFF
>.|.|TRBJ2-3|TRBV5-1
TGCGCCAGCTTCCTATCACCGGGCACAGATACGCAGTATTTT
CASFLSPGTDTQYF
>.|once|TRBJ1-3|TRBV4-1
TGCGCCAGCAGCCAAGGAAGTGGTGGAAACACCATATATTTT
CASSQGSGGNTIYF
>.|once|TRBJ2-7|TRBV9
TGTGCCAGCAGCAACTACGAGCAGTACTTC
CASSNYEQYF
>.|.|TRBJ2-5|TRBV18
TGTGCCAGCTCACGGCTCCCTCAAGAGACCCAGTACTTC
CASSRLPQETQYF
>.|once|TRBJ2-3|TRBV7-2
TGTGCCTCGGGCTCCATTTGGGATACGCAGTATTTT
CASGSIWDTQYF
>TRBD1|.|TRBJ2-7|TRBV5-1
TGCGCCAGCAGCTTGGGGGGACAGGCCTACGAGCAGTACTTC
CASSLGGQAYEQYF
>.|.|TRBJ1-1|TRBV10-3
TGTGCCATCGTCCCCGAACAGGGCTGGACTGAAGCTTTCTTT
CAIVPEQGWTEAFF
>TRBD2|.|TRBJ2-1|TRBV19
TGTGCCAGTAGGTGGGGACTAGCGGGAGGCAATGAGCAGTTCTTC
CASRWGLAGGNEQFF
>TRBD2|.|TRBJ2-2|TRBV6-1
TGTGCCAGCAGGGGACTAGCGGGAGTCGGGGAGCTGTTTTTT
CASRGLAGVGELFF
>TRBD2|.|TRBJ2-7|TRBV5-4
TGTGCCAGCAGCTGGGGGGGGAACTACGAGCAGTACTTC
CASSWGGNYEQYF
>TRBD2|.|TRBJ2-5|TRBV18
TGTGCCAGCTCACCACCCCGGAGCCGATTAGCGGGAAAACAAGAGACCCAGTACTTC
CASSPPRSRLAGKQETQYF
>.|.|TRBJ1-5|TRBV28
TGTGCCAGCAGTCCCAAACGGATCAATCAGCCCCAGCATTTT
CASSPKRINQPQHF
>.|.|TRBJ1-1|TRBV11-3
TGTGCCAGCAGCTTAGACGGAGGGAACACTGAAGCTTTCTTT
CASSLDGGNTEAFF
>.|.|TRBJ2-1|TRBV5-4
TGTGCCAGCAGCACTGTAGGGGGGGACAGGTACAATGAGCAGTTCTTC
CASSTVGGDRYNEQFF
>.|once|TRBJ1-1|TRBV28
TGTGCCAGCAGTCCTGGACTGAACACTGAAGCTTTCTTT
CASSPGLNTEAFF
>.|.|TRBJ1-5|TRBV30
TGTGCCTGGAGTGCCGAAACAGGAGGGGTGCCCCAGCATTTT
CAWSAETGGVPQHF
>.|.|TRBJ2-2|TRBV28
TGTGCCAGCTCCGACTCAGGGCGGTCGAACACCGGGGAGCTGTTTTTT
CASSDSGRSNTGELFF
>.|once|TRBJ1-1|TRBV18
TGTGCCAGCTCACTTACAAGCCGGGACAAACTCATGAACACTGAAGCTTTCTTT
CASSLTSRDKLMNTEAFF
>TRBD2|.|TRBJ2-5|TRBV29-1
TGCAGCGTTGGTGCGGGGGACCGGGAGACCCAGTACTTC
CSVGAGDRETQYF
>TRBD1|.|TRBJ2-7|TRBV14
TGTGCCAGCAGCTACCGGGACAGTACCGTCGAGCAGTACTTC
CASSYRDSTVEQYF
>.|.|TRBJ1-5|TRBV6-1
TGTGCCAGCTCACCGGGCAGGGGCAATCAGCCCCAGCATTTT
CASSPGRGNQPQHF
>.|.|TRBJ2-1|TRBV5-8
TGTGCCAGCAGCAATCCGGAGCCATACAATGAGCAGTTCTTC
CASSNPEPYNEQFF
>.|.|TRBJ2-2|TRBV2
TGTGCCAGCATGGGGGGCGGCACCGGGGAGCTGTTTTTT
CASMGGGTGELFF
>.|.|TRBJ2-7|TRBV19
TGTGCCAGTAGCCGGACAACTCACGAGCAGTACTTC
CASSRTTHEQYF
>.|once|TRBJ1-1|TRBV10-3
TGTGCCTCGCAGGGGAACCCCACGAACACTGAAGCTTTCTTT
CASQGNPTNTEAFF
>TRBD1|.|TRBJ2-7|TRBV19
TGTGCCAGTCTCTCCTACTGTAACTACACGATCCCTAGGTGGACAGGGGACGAGCAGTACTTC
CASLSYCNYTIPRWTGDEQYF